The entry below describes one TCR beta chain. No antigen is known for it. PCR used 60 Vbeta primers and 13 Jbeta primers. Only in-frame clones appear in the TCRdb table, and some are missing; sequencing was by immunoSEQ multiplex PCR. This sample yields over 130,000 clones, of which 61% are seen a single time; about 1.7% belongs to the top ten. The data derive from a study of cytomegalovirus exposure and HLA in healthy donors. Across the study: The early release's HLA-typed donors yielded approximately 81 million unique TCRs. Study-wide findings and caveats: The HLA-A and HLA-B alleles of most subjects were reportedly predicted accurately from TCR beta sequences.

Germline V gene lookup returns CDR1 SGDLS and CDR2 YYNGEE. With 0 bases removed from V and 4 bases from J, the gap between germline ends came to 8 bases. The CDR3 has 15 residues. The genes are TRBV9 and TRBJ2-6; perhaps TRBD1 as D (5 bases). The TCR was taken from a male donor in good health and CMV-seronegative. Sequencing was carried out using PBMCs. DNA for the CDR3: TGTGCCAGCAGCGTAGAGGGGTGGGGGGCCAACGTCCTGACTTTC. Encoded protein: CASSVEGWGANVLTF.